Shown below are 24 T cell receptor beta chains from a single sample sequenced in a study of T cell changes during pregnancy in multiple sclerosis. The method was immunoSEQ multiplex PCR; TCRdb's version includes in-frame clones alone and lacks a portion of them. The table has over 30,000 clones, about 92% seen once; the top ten hold about 1.3%. Input material: PBMCs (not recorded whether the cells were cultured). The receptors stem from a female donor with multiple sclerosis, enrolled in a pregnancy study.

The rearrangement joins TRBV27 to TRBJ1-1; no firm D call. V was clipped by 4 bases and J by 5 bases, with 11 bases between them. There are 13 residues in the CDR3. CDR1 and CDR2 from the germline V gene are MNHEY and SMNVEV (reference sequence). The CDR3 nucleotides read TGTGCCAGCAGTTCCCCGAGTGATACTGAAGCTTTCTTT. Its protein product is CASSSPSDTEAFF.

The chain uses TRBV7-2 and TRBJ1-5, with 10 bases matching TRBD1. This CDR3 comprises 14 residues. Germline CDR1 is SGHTA and CDR2 is FQGNSA. V lost 4 bases to trimming and J lost 6 bases; unmatched junction nucleotides: 3. CDR3 sequence: CASSSGTGVQPQHF. The DNA of the CDR3 is TGTGCCAGCAGCTCCGGGACAGGGGTTCAGCCCCAGCATTTT.

The chain has TRBV9 and TRBJ1-1; no firm D call. Germline V lookup: CDR1 SGDLS, CDR2 YYNGEE. There are 14 residues in the CDR3. Trimming stripped 5 bases from V and 10 bases from J, with 21 bases between. The CDR3 nucleotides are TGTGCCAGCAGTCCACCGGACCCCATTTTTAGAGCTTTCTTT. Its translation: CASSPPDPIFRAFF.

The V gene is TRBV27, the J gene TRBJ2-7, with D maybe TRBD1 (6 bases). Trimming removed 6 bases at V and 2 bases at J, with 17 bases between. The CDR3 is made up of 15 amino acids. Germline values: CDR1 MNHEY, CDR2 SMNVEV (reference sequence). The CDR3 loop reads CASSPRGRVPYEQYF. The CDR3 region has the DNA TGTGCCAGCAGCCCCAGGGGCAGGGTCCCCTACGAGCAGTACTTC.

The V call is TRBV11-2, the J call TRBJ1-5; D is ambiguous. The CDR3 consists of 14 residues. V lost 3 bases and J lost 0, with 6 bases in between. Germline V gene data show CDR1 as SGHAT and CDR2 as FQNNGV. CDR3 DNA: TGTGCCAGCAGCTTGTCAGATAGCAATCAGCCCCAGCATTTT. Its translation is CASSLSDSNQPQHF.

V gene TRBV28 combines with J gene TRBJ1-1; D is undetermined. V was pared by 2 bases and J by 1 base, with 8 bases between. The CDR3 extends over 14 amino acids. Germline V CDR1 and CDR2: MDHEN, SYDVKM. This CDR3 is CASSLNSGNTEAFF. For the CDR3, the DNA is TGTGCCAGCAGTTTAAACAGTGGGAACACTGAAGCTTTCTTT.

About this clone: One end of the junction varies from germline; a read error may be responsible. This chain uses TRBV28 with TRBJ2-7; 9 bases map to TRBD2. CDR1 MDHEN and CDR2 SYDVKM come from the germline V gene. The CDR3 spans 14 residues. For the CDR3, the DNA is TGTGCCATCAGTCGGCCTAGCGGGGTCTACGAGCAGTACTTC. Amino acids: CAISRPSGVYEQYF.

The chain combines TRBV19 with TRBJ1-5; D call uncertain. In germline, CDR1 is LNHDA, CDR2 SQIVND (reference sequence). With 1 base removed from V and 5 bases from J, the gap between germline ends came to 9 bases. The CDR3 has 14 amino acids. The CDR3 spells CASSIGRKDQPQHF. The CDR3, as DNA: TGTGCCAGTAGTATAGGACGGAAAGATCAGCCCCAGCATTTT.

The gene calls are TRBV7-3 and TRBJ2-1; no definite D call. The CDR3 consists of 12 residues. CDR1 is SGHTA and CDR2 is FQGTGA in the germline V gene. V shed 8 bases and J shed 2 bases, with 7 bases lying between them. The CDR3 coding sequence is TGTGCCAGCTCCGGTACCTACAATGAGCAGTTCTTC. Residues: CASSGTYNEQFF. Supplemented by reference TRBV7-3 and TRBJ2-1, the full variable domain reads GAGVSQTPSNKVTEKGKYVELRCDPISGHTALYWYRQSLGQGPEFLIYFQGTGAADDSGLPNDRFFAVRPEGSVSTLKIQRTERGDSAVYLCASSGTYNEQFFGPGTRLTVL.

A single count supports this clone. The CDR3 loop is CASSQGRQGNQPQHF. The DNA for the CDR3 is TGCGCCAGCAGCCAAGGAAGACAGGGGAATCAGCCCCAGCATTTT. The gene calls are TRBV4-1 and TRBJ1-5; 8 bases match TRBD1. V gave up 1 base and J gave up 4 bases; unmatched junction bases: 3. CDR1 and CDR2 (germline): MGHRA, YSYEKL. The CDR3 consists of 15 residues.

The V call is TRBV30, the J call TRBJ2-7, with D hard to call. The germline CDR1 and CDR2 sequences are GTSNPN and SVGIG (reference sequence). The CDR3 spans 13 residues. V was pared by 0 bases and J by 2 bases, with 8 bases between. Here the CDR3 reads CAWSVLVAYEQYF. The CDR3 DNA sequence: TGTGCCTGGAGTGTATTAGTTGCCTACGAGCAGTACTTC.

V is TRBV5-1 and J is TRBJ2-3; TRBD2 aligns across 7 bases. Germline V gives CDR1 SGHRS, CDR2 YFSETQ. Losses at the gene ends were 1 base for V and 3 bases for J; bases not matched to a gene: 2. The CDR3 has 14 residues. The CDR3: CASSLSGLTDTQYF. The CDR3 DNA is TGCGCCAGCAGCTTGTCGGGACTAACAGATACGCAGTATTTT.

The J gene is TRBJ2-1, the V gene TRBV6-6; D unclear. Germline loops: CDR1 MNHNY, CDR2 SVGAGI (reference sequence). V was trimmed by 6 bases and J by 6 bases, leaving 12 bases between them. This CDR3 is 13 amino acids long. CDR3: CASSSINLNEQFF. The DNA of the CDR3 is TGTGCCAGCAGCTCCATCAACCTCAATGAGCAGTTCTTC.

V and J are TRBV5-1 and TRBJ1-3; D ambiguous. There are 13 residues in the CDR3. CDR1 is SGHRS and CDR2 is YFSETQ in the germline V gene. V was cut by 3 bases and J by 4 bases, with 8 bases left in between. This CDR3 reads CASSSQGGNTIYF. CDR3 in DNA: TGCGCCAGCAGCTCACAAGGGGGAAACACCATATATTTT.

The rearrangement joins TRBV28 to TRBJ1-1; 10 bases are shared with TRBD1. CDR3 length: 12 residues. Unmatched junction bases numbered 2, after V lost 3 bases and J lost 10 bases. CDR1 is MDHEN, CDR2 SYDVKM, per germline. The CDR3 loop reads CASSFGDRGAFF. CDR3 nucleotides: TGTGCCAGCAGTTTCGGGGACAGGGGAGCTTTCTTT.

CDR3 in amino acids: CASSYSIVRVRAGGGTDTQYF. Written as DNA, the CDR3 is TGTGCCAGCAGTTACTCGATTGTGCGGGTCCGAGCCGGAGGAGGAACAGATACGCAGTATTTT. The chain joins TRBV6-7 to TRBJ2-3, with a possible D match to TRBD2 (5 bases). TRBV6-7 counts as an open reading frame of uncertain function. CDR3 length: 21 amino acids. V lost 0 bases and J lost 3, with 28 bases in between.

In its sample, this clone was seen once. The chain is built from TRBV5-1 and TRBJ2-5; TRBD1 matches 8 bases. The CDR3 consists of 15 residues. Trimming took 0 bases from V and 1 from J; bases not matched to a gene: 2. Germline CDR1 and CDR2: SGHRS and YFSETQ. The CDR3 loop is CASSLGQGIQETQYF. CDR3 in DNA: TGCGCCAGCAGCTTGGGACAGGGGATCCAAGAGACCCAGTACTTC.

The chain couples TRBV28 to TRBJ2-7; D is perhaps TRBD1 (6 bases). CDR3 length equals 16 residues. Looked up from germline, CDR1 is MDHEN and CDR2 is SYDVKM. Between the trimmed V and J ends, which lost 1 base and 2 bases, there was a span of 15 bases. This CDR3 reads CASSLLGSQGPYEQYF. As DNA, the CDR3 is TGTGCCAGCAGTTTATTGGGGTCACAGGGCCCCTACGAGCAGTACTTC.

In nucleotides, the CDR3 is TGCGCCAGCAGCCAAGACAAAGGACAGGGGGCGCCAGGGGCCAACGTCCTGACTTTC. Residues: CASSQDKGQGAPGANVLTF. V and J are TRBV4-1 and TRBJ2-6; 11 bases are shared with TRBD1. J was trimmed by 4 bases and V by 0 bases; bases with no gene match: 8. Germline CDR1 MGHRA, CDR2 YSYEKL. This CDR3 is built from 19 residues.

The chain carries TRBV7-8 and TRBJ2-1; tentatively, D is TRBD2 (5 bases). Germline V gives CDR1 SGHVS, CDR2 FQNEAQ. The CDR3 sequence is 13 residues long. V lost 2 bases, J lost 8 bases, and 10 bases lay in between. The CDR3 region is CASSLSSGDEQFF. Here the CDR3 DNA reads TGTGCCAGCAGCTTAAGTTCCGGGGATGAGCAGTTCTTC.

The chain is built from TRBV4-2 and TRBJ2-6, with TRBD1 as a possible D gene (5 bases). Germline assignment: CDR1 LGHNA and CDR2 YNFKEQ. V gave up 0 bases and J gave up 0 bases, with 15 bases separating them. The CDR3 contains 19 residues. For the CDR3, the DNA is TGTGCCAGCAGCCAAGAAAGCTACAGGTTCTCCTCTGGGGCCAACGTCCTGACTTTC. This translates into CASSQESYRFSSGANVLTF.

The rearrangement links TRBV5-6 to TRBJ2-7; D tentatively reads TRBD1 or TRBD2 (5 bases each). The CDR3 length is 14 residues. Per the germline V gene, CDR1 is SGHDT and CDR2 is YYEEEE. V was trimmed by 3 bases and J by 6 bases, leaving 16 bases between them. CDR3 protein: CASSSPGPGFEQYF. CDR3 nucleotide sequence: TGTGCCAGCAGCTCGCCGGGACCGGGTTTCGAGCAGTACTTC.

The chain links TRBV19 to TRBJ1-5, with 10 positions matching TRBD1. Germline assignment: CDR1 LNHDA and CDR2 SQIVND (reference sequence). CDR3 length: 14 amino acids. V lost 2 bases and J lost 6; bases outside the gene matches: 1. This CDR3 reads CASSIRDRGQPQHF. The CDR3 nucleotides are TGTGCCAGTAGTATAAGGGACAGGGGTCAGCCCCAGCATTTT.

The chain joins TRBV19 to TRBJ1-3; D is ambiguous. V lost 4 bases and J 0 bases, leaving 10 bases between the germline ends. This CDR3 contains 15 residues. The germline gives CDR1 LNHDA, CDR2 SQIVND (reference sequence). CDR3 DNA sequence: TGTGCCAGTAGTAGCGACGGATTCTCTGGAAACACCATATATTTT. Translated, it gives CASSSDGFSGNTIYF.